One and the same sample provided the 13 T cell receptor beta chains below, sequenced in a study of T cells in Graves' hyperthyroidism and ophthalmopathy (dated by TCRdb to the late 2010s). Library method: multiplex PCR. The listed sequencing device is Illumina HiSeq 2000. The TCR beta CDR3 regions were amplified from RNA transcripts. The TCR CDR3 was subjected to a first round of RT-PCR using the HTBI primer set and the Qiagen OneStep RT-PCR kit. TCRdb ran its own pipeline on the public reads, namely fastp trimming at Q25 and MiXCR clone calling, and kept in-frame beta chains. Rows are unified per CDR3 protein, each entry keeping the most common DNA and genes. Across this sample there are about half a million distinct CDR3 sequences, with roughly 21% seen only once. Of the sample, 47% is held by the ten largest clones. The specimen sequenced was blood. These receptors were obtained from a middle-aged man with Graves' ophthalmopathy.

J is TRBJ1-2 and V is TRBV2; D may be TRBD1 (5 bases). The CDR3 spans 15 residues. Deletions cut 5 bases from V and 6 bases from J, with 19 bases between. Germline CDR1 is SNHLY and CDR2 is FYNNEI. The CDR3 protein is CASSLLTAGEDGYTF. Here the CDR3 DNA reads TGTGCCAGCAGTCTTCTGACAGCTGGGGAGGATGGCTACACCTTC. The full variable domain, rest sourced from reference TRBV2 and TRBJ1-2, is EPEVTQTPSHQVTQMGQEVILRCVPISNHLYFYWYRQILGQKVEFLVSFYNNEISEKSEIFDDQFSVERPDGSNFTLKIRSTKLEDSAMYFCASSLLTAGEDGYTFGSGTRLTVV.

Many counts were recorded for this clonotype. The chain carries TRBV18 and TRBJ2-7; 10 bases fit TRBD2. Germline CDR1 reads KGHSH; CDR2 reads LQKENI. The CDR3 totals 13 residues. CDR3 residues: CSTTSGVTDEQYF. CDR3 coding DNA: TGTTCCACCACTAGCGGGGTCACCGATGAGCAGTACTTC.

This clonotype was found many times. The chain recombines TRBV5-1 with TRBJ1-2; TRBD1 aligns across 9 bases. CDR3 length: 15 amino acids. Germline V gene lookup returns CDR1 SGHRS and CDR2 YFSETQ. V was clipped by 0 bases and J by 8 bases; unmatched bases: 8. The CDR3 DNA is TGCGCCAGCAGCTTGGACCCGGGACAGGGAGGCGGCTACACCTTC. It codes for CASSLDPGQGGGYTF.

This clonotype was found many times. Here the CDR3 DNA reads TGTGCCAGCAGCCAGGCCGACAGGAGACCATTTAATTCACCCCTCCACTTT. This gives the protein CASSQADRRPFNSPLHF. V is TRBV3-1 and J is TRBJ1-6; tentatively, D is TRBD1 (6 bases). CDR3 size: 17 residues. Trimming took off 3 bases at V and 6 bases at J, with 18 bases between the two ends. CDR1 and CDR2 (germline): LGHDT, YNNKEL (reference sequence).

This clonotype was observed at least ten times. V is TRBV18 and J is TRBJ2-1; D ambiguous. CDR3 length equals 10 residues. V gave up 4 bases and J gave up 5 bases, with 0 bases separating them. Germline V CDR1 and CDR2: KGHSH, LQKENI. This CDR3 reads CASSHNEQFF. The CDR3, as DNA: TGTGCCAGCTCACACAATGAGCAGTTCTTC.

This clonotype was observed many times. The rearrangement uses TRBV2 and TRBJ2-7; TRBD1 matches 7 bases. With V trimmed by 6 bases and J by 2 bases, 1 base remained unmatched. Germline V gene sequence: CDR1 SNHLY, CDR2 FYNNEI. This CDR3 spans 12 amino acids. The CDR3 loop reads CASRGTAYEQYF. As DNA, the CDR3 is TGTGCCAGCAGAGGGACAGCCTACGAGCAGTACTTC.

The DNA of the CDR3 is TGTGCCAGCTCACCCGGACAGGGGAGATTTGAGAGCACCGGGGAGCTGTTTTTT. It specifies CASSPGQGRFESTGELFF. The genes are TRBV6-1 and TRBJ2-2, with 9 bases aligning to TRBD1. CDR3 length equals 18 residues. Germline V gene sequence: CDR1 MNHNS, CDR2 SASEGT. V lost 8 bases, J lost 4 bases, and 17 bases stayed unmatched.

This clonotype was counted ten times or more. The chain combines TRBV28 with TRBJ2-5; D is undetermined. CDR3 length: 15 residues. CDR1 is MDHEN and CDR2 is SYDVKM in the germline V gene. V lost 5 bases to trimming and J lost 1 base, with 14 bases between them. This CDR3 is CASSTPSKSQETQYF. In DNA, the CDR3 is TGTGCCAGCAGTACTCCCTCCAAAAGCCAAGAGACCCAGTACTTC.

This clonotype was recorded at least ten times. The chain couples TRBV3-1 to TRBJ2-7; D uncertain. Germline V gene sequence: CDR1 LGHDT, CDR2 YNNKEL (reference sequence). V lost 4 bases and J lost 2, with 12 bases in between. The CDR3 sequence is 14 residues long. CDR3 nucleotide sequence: TGTGCCAGCAGCCTACCCCCCGACCCCTACGAGCAGTACTTC. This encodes CASSLPPDPYEQYF.

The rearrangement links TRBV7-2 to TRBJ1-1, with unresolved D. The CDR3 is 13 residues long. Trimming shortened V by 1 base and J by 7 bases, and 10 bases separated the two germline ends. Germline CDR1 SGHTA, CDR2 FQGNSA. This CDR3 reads CASSLDGWIEAFF. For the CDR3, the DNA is TGTGCCAGCAGCTTAGATGGGTGGATTGAAGCTTTCTTT.

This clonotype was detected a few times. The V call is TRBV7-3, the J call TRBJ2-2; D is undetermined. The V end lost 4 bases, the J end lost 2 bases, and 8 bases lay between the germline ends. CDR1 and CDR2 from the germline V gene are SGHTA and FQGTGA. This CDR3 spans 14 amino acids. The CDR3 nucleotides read TGTGCCAGCAGCTGGACGGCCAACACCGGGGAGCTGTTTTTT. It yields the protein CASSWTANTGELFF.

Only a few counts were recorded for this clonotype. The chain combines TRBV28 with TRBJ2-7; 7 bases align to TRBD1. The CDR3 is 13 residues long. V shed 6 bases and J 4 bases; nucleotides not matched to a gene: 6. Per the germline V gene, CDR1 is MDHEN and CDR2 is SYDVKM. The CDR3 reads CASRDRLLYEQYF. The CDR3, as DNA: TGTGCCAGCAGGGACAGGCTACTTTACGAGCAGTACTTC.

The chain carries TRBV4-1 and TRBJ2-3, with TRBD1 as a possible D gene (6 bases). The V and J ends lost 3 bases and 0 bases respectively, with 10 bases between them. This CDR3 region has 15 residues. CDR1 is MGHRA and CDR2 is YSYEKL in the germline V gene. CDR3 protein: CASSHWQGSTDTQYF. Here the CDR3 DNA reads TGCGCCAGCAGCCACTGGCAGGGGAGCACAGATACGCAGTATTTT.